This T cell receptor beta chain was profiled in a study of immune evolution from preneoplasia to lung adenocarcinoma. Study results and caveats: Clonality was highest in normal lung, lower in later-stage lesions apparently. From normal lung to invasive adenocarcinoma, top clone frequencies appeared to decrease.

Patients had resection in Japan or China between about 2014 and 2018. H&E slides confirmed each diagnosis, reviewed by two pathologists independently. As to this clone: Antigen unknown.

Libraries were prepared by immunoSEQ multiplex PCR; TCRdb keeps only in-frame clonotypes and omits some of them. Found here are about 4,600 clones, about three quarters of them singletons; the top ten hold about 8.2%. The germline CDR1 and CDR2 sequences are SEHNR and FQNEAQ (reference sequence). The CDR3 runs 17 residues. The V end lost 4 bases, the J end lost 5 bases, and 21 bases lay between the germline ends. The J gene is TRBJ2-4, the V gene TRBV7-9, with D perhaps matching TRBD2 (5 bases). This TCR derives from a donor at least 70 years old with lung adenocarcinoma. The sequenced sample consisted of FFPE adjacent normal lung tissue. The CDR3 region is CASSYGGAEKKENIQYF. Here the CDR3 DNA reads TGTGCCAGCAGCTATGGTGGAGCGGAGAAGAAAGAAAACATTCAGTACTTC.